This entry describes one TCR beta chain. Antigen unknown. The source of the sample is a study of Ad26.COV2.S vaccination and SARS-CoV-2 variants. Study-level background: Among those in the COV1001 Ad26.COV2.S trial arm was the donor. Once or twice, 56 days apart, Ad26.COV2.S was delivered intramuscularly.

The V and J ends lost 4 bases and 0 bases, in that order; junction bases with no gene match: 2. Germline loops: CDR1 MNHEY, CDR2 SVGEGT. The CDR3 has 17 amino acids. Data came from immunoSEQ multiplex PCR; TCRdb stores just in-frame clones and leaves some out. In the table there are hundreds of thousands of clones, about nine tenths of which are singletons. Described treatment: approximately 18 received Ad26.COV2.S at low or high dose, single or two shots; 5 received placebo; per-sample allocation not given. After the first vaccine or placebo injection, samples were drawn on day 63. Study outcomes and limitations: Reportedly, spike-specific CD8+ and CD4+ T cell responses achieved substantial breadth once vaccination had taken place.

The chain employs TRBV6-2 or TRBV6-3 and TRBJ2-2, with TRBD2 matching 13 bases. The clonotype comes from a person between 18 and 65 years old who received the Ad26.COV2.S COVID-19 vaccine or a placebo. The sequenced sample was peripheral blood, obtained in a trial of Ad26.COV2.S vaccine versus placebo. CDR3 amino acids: CASSFGLAGANTGELFF. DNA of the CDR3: TGTGCCAGCAGTTTCGGACTAGCGGGGGCGAACACCGGGGAGCTGTTTTTT.